The rows below give T cell receptor beta chains drawn from one sample of a study of CXCR3-negative and CXCR3-positive naive CD8 T cells. TCRdb re-called the 5' RACE reads; every CDR3 protein appears as one record, without DNA. The ten most abundant clones cover 0.41% of a sample with 130,000 or so distinct CDR3 sequences. The sequencing input was naive CXCR3+ CD8+ T cells from blood. The receptors derive from a human donor in good health. Some clones in this sample may be carry-over from other donors' samples. The CDR3 runs from the conserved cysteine through the conserved F or W.

J | V | CDR3
TRBJ2-7 | TRBV7-8 | CASSRDSAYEQYF
TRBJ2-1 | TRBV5-1 | CASSFSIAGGYYNEQFF
TRBJ2-1 | TRBV4-1 | CASSQVSGDNEQFF
TRBJ2-1 | TRBV4-3 | CASSPGQGHDEQFF
TRBJ1-5 | TRBV4-3 | CASSQQGRVNQPQHF
TRBJ2-2 | TRBV29-1 | CSALHTGELFF
TRBJ2-1 | TRBV7-9 | CASSLLQGRNEQFF
TRBJ2-5 | TRBV5-8 | CASSPGVQFQETQYF
TRBJ2-5 | TRBV29-1 | CSVPRDSQETQYF
TRBJ2-7 | TRBV11-1 | CASSLWAGQGNEQYF
TRBJ2-3 | TRBV29-1 | CSVVAGSTDTQYF
TRBJ2-3 | TRBV29-1 | CSVDGWGALDTQYF
TRBJ2-5 | TRBV7-9 | CASSLAYRTLWETQYF
TRBJ1-1 | TRBV6-5 | CASTPQGAGTEAFF
TRBJ1-1 | TRBV4-3 | CASSPTGYEAFF
TRBJ2-3 | TRBV27 | CASSLSTPDTQYF
TRBJ1-1 | TRBV2 | CASSEILGDTEAFF
TRBJ2-7 | TRBV9 | CASSASGTGAYEQYF
TRBJ2-1 | TRBV5-1 | CASSPGTSGGLSSYNEQFF
TRBJ2-7 | TRBV29-1 | CSVELRDRTYEQYF
TRBJ2-1 | TRBV9 | CASSVGTWGNEQFF
TRBJ1-1 | TRBV3-1 | CASSQATPLNTEAFF
TRBJ2-2 | TRBV6-5 | CASRLGSGFSGELFF
TRBJ2-5 | TRBV7-7 | CASSLGQGLQTQYF
TRBJ2-7 | TRBV28 | CARSSLRDTVLEQYF